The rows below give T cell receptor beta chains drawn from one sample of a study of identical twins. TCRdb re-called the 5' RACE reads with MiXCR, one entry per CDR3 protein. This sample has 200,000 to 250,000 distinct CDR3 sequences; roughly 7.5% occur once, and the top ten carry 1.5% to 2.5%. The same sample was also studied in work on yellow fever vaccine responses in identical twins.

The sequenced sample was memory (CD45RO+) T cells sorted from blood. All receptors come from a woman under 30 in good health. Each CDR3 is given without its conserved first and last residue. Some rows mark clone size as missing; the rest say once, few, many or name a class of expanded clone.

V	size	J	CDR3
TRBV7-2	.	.	ASTDWINNEQY
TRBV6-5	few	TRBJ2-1	ASSYSGGKGNEQF
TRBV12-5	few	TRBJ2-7	ASGLDRGRDSYEQY
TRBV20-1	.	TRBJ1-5	SAGREGAQPQH
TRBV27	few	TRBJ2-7	ASSSGLTRTYEQY
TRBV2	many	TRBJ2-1	ASSEIVGRSYNEQF
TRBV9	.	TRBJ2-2	ASSVGSGETGELF
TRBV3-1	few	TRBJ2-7	ASSQWSYEQY
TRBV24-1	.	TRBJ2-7	ATSDPVGGGAENEQY
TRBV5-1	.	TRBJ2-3	ASSLSKVLGSTDTQY
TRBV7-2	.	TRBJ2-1	ASSLGRGDEQF
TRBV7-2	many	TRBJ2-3	ASSFNRLAGIDTQY
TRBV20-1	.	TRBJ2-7	SARIPSAGPYEQY
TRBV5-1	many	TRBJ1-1	ASSLNLNTEAF
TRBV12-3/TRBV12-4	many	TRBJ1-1	ASLGMRGSNEAF
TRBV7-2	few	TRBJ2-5	ASSRAAGETQY
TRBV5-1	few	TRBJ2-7	ASSLSPIRGSEQY
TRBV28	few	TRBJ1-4	ASITPGGVNEKLF
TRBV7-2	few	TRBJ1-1	ASSLAGVMNTEAF
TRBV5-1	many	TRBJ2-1	ASSLGLAGYNEQF
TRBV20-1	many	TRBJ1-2	SASGGAQYGYT
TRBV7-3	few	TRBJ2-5	ASSRIGGKETQY
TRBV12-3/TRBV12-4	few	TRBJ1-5	ASSPWGGNQPQH
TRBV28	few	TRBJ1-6	ASSLAGVDSPLH
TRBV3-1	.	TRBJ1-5	ASSPDGRGPTH
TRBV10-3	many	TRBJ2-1	AISLAGLSYNEQF
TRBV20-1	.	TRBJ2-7	SARSGVPVEQY
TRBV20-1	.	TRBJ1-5	SALQNLGTSNQPQH
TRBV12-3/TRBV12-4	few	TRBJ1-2	ASTPDSGYGYT
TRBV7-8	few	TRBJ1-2	ASSPAYGSYGYT
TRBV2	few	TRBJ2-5	AIYPSSGGIIETQY
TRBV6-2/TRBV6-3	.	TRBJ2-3	ASSWKGRDTQY
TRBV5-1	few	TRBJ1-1	ASSSGTGTNTEAF
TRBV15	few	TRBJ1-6	ATSRDGTGSYNSPLH
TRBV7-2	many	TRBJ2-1	ASSDRGRSSYNEQF
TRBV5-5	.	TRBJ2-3	ASSRSLATDTQY
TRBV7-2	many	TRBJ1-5	ASSSGQAINQPQH
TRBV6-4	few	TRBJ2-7	APEELYEQY
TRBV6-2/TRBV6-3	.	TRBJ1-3	ASRQTENTIY
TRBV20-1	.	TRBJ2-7	SAPGLAGDHSYEQY
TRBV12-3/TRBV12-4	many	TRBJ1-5	ASRFGQETNQPQH
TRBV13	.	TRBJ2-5	ASSFGARVGETQY
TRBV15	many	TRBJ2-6	ATSRDRGSGANVLT
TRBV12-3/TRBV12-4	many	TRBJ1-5	ASSLQGDQPQH
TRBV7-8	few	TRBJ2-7	ASSPAPGGVTN
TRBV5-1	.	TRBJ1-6	ASSLDRVNSPLH
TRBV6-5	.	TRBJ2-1	ASSTTLAGLPYNEQF
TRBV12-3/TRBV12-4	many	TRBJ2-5	ASSRERTNIETQY
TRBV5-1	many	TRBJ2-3	ASSLGYNTDTQY
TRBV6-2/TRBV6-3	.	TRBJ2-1	ASRGDKHNEQF
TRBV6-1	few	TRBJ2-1	ASNGGLVSDEQF
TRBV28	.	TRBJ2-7	ASSTNLGQGLIRYEQY
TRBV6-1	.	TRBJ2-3	ASSFKILSSTDTQY